This T cell receptor (beta chain) derives from a study of blood T cell repertoires in COVID-19. Across the study: T cells, B-cell-depleted T cells, or PBMCs supplied cDNA or gDNA.

After removal of 4 bases from V and 5 bases from J, the junction contained 4 bases not matched to a gene. This CDR3 is 15 amino acids long. Germline CDR1 and CDR2: SGDLS and YYNGEE. Method: immunoSEQ multiplex PCR; TCRdb's copy keeps in-frame clones and lacks some. The table has around 140,000 clones, about 91% seen once. The sample taken for sequencing was peripheral blood. The chain has TRBV9 and TRBJ2-2; 11 positions match TRBD2. The sequence came from a woman aged 60-75 years with acute or convalescent COVID-19. CDR3 residues: CASSSRTSGTGELFF. In nucleotides, the CDR3 is TGTGCCAGCAGCTCCCGGACTAGCGGGACCGGGGAGCTGTTTTTT.